This T cell receptor (beta chain) was obtained from a study of cytomegalovirus exposure and HLA in healthy donors. TCRdb's copy holds only in-frame clones and misses some; the assay was immunoSEQ multiplex PCR. Here the sample spans 250,000 to 350,000 clones, more than 75% being singletons. J gave up 0 bases and V 5 bases, and 3 bases lay outside the gene matches. The V gene's germline CDR1 is MDHEN and CDR2 SYDVKM. The CDR3 consists of 14 residues. Sample: PBMCs. V is TRBV28 and J is TRBJ2-7; 8 nucleotides agree with TRBD2. The clonotype originates from a woman aged 18-30 years in good health and CMV-seronegative. In DNA form, the CDR3 reads TGTGCCAGCAGTAGCGGGAGTCCCTCCTACGAGCAGTACTTC. This encodes CASSSGSPSYEQYF.